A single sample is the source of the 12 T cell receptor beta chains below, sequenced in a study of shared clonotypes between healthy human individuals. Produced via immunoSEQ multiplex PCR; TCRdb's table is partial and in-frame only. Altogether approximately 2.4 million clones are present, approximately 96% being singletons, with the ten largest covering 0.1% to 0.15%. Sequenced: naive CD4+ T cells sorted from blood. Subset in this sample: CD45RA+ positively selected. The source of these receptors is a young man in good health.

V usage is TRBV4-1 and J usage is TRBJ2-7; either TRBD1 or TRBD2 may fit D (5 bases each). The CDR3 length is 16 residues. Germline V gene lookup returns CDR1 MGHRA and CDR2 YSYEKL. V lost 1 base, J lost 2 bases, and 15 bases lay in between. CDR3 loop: CASSQVGGNTPYEQYF. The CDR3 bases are TGCGCCAGCAGCCAAGTTGGGGGAAACACCCCCTACGAGCAGTACTTC.

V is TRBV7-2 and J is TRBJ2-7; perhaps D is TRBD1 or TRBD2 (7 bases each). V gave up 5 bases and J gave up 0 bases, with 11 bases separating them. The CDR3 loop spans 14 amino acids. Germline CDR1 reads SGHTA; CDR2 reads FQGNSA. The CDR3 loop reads CASSQGGSSYEQYF. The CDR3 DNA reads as TGTGCCAGCAGCCAGGGGGGGAGCTCCTACGAGCAGTACTTC.

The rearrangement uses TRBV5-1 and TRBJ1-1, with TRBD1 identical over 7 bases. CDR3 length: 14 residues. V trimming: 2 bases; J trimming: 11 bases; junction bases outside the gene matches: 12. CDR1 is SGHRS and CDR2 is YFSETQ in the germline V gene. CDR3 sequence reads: CASSLGRTGGFAFF. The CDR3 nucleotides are TGCGCCAGCAGCTTAGGGCGGACAGGAGGTTTCGCTTTCTTT.

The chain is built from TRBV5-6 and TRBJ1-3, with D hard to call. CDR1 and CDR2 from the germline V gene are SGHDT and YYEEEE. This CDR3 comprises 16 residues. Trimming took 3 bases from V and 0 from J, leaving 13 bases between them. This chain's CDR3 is CASSSGRLSSGNTIYF. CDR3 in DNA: TGTGCCAGCAGCTCAGGACGGCTGAGCTCTGGAAACACCATATATTTT.

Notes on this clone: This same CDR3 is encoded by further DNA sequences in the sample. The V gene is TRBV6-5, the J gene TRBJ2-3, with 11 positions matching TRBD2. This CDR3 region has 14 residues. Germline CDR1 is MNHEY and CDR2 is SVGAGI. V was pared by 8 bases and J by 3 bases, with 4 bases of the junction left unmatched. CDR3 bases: TGTGCCAGCCGAGTAGCGGGAGGGACAGATACGCAGTATTTT. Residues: CASRVAGGTDTQYF.

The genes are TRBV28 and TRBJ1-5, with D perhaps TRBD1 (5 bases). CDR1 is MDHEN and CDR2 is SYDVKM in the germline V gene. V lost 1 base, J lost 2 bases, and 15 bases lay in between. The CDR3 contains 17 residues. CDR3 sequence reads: CASSLLPSLGGNQPQHF. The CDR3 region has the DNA TGTGCCAGCAGTTTATTGCCCAGCCTGGGGGGCAATCAGCCCCAGCATTTT.

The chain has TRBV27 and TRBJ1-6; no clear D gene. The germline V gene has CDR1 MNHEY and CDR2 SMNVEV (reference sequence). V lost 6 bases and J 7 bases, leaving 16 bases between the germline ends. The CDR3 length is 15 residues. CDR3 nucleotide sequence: TGTGCCAGCAGCCCCAGGACGGCGGAAAATTCACCCCTCCACTTT. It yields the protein CASSPRTAENSPLHF.

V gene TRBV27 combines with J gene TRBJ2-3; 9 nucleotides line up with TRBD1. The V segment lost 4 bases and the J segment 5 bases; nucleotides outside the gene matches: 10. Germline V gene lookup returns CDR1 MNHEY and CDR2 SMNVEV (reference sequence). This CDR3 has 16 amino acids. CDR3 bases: TGTGCCAGCAGTTCCGCTGGACAGGGGTGGAGAGATACGCAGTATTTT. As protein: CASSSAGQGWRDTQYF.

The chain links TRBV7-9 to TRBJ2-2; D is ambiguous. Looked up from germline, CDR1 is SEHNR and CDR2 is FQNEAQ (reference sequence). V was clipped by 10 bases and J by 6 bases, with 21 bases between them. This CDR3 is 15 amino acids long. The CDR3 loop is CANTLGQVEAGELFF. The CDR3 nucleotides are TGTGCCAACACCCTTGGGCAGGTCGAGGCCGGGGAGCTGTTTTTT.

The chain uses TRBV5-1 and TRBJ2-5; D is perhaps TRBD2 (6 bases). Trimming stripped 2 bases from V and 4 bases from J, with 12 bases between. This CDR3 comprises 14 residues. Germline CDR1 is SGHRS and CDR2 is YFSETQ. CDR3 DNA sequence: TGCGCCAGCAGCTTTCAGGGAGGAGGAGAGACCCAGTACTTC. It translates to CASSFQGGGETQYF.

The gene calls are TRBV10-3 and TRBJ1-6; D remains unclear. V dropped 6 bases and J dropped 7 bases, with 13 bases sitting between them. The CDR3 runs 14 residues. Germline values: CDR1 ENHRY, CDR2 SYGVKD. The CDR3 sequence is CAISPSGDNSPLHF. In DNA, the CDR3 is TGTGCCATCAGCCCATCAGGCGACAATTCACCCCTCCACTTT.

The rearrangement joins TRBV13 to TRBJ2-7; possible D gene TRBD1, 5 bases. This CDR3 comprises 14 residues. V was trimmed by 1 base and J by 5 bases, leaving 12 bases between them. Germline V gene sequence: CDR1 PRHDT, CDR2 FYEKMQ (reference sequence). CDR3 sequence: CASSLVGVPHEQYF. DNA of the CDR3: TGTGCCAGCAGCTTAGTAGGGGTACCGCACGAGCAGTACTTC.